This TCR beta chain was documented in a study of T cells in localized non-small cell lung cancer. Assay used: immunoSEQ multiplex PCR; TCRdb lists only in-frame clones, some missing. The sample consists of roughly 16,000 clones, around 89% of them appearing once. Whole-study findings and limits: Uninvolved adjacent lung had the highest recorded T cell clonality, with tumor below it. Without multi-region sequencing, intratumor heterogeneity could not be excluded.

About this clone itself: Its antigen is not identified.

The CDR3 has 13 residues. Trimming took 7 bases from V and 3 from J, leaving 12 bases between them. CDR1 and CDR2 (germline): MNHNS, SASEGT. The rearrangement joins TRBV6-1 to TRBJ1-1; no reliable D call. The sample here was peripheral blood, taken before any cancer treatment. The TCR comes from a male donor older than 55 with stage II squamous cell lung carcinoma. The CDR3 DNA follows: TGTGCCAGCACATTTCAGGATTACACTGAAGCTTTCTTT. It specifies CASTFQDYTEAFF.